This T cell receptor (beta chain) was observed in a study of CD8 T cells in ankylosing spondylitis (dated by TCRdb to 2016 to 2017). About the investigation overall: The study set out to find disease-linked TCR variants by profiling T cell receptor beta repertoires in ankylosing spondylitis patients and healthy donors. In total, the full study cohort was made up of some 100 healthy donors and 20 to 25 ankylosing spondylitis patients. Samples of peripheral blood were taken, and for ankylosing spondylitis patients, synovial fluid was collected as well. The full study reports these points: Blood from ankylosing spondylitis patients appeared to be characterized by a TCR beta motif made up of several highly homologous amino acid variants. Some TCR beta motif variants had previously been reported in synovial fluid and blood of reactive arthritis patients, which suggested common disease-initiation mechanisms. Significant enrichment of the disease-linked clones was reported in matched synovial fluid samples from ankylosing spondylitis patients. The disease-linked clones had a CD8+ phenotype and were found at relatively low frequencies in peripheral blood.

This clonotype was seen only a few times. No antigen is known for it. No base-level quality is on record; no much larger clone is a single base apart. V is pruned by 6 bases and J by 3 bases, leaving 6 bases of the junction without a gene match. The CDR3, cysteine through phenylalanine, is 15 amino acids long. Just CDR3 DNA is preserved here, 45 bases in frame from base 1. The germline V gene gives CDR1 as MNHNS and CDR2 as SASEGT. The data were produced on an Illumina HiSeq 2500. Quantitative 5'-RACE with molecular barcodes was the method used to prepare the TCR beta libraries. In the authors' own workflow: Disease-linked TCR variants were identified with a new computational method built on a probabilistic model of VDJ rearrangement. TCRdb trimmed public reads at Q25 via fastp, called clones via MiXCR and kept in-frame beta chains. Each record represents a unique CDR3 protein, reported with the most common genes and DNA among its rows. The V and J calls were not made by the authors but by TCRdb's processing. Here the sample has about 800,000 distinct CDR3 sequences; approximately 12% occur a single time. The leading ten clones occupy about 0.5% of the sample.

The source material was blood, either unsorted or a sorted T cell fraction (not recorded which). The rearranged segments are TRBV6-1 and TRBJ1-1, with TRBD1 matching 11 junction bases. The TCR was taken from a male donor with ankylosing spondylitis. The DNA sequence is TGTGCCAGCAGACCCGGGACAGGGGGGGACACTGAAGCTTTCTTT. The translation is CASRPGTGGDTEAFF.